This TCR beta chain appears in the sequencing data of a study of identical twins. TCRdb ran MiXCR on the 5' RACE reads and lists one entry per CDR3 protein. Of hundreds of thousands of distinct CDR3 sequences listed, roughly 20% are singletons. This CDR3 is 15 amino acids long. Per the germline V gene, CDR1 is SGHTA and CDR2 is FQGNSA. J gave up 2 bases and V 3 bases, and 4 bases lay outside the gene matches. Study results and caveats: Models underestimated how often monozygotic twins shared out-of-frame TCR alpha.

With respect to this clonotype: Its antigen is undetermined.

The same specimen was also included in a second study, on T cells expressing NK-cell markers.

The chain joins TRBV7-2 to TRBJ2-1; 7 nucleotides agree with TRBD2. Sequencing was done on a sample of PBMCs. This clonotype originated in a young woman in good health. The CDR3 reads CASSFGRGAYNEQFF. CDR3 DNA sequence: TGTGCCAGCAGCTTTGGCCGGGGGGCCTACAATGAGCAGTTCTTC.